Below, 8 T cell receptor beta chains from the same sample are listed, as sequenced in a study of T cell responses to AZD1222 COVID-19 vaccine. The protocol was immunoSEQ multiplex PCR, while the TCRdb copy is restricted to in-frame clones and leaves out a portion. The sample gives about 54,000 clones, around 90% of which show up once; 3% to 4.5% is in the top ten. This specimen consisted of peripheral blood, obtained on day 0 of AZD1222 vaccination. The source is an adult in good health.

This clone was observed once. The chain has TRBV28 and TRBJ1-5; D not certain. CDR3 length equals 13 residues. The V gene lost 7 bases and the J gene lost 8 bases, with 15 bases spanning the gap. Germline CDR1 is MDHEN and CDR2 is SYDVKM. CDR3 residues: CASNEGRLKPQHF. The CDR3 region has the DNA TGTGCCAGCAATGAGGGAAGGTTGAAGCCCCAGCATTTT.

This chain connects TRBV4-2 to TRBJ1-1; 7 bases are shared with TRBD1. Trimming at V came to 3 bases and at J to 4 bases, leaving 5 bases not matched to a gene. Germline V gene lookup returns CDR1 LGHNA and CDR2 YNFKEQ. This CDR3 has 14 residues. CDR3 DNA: TGTGCCAGCAGCCAGACAGGGAGCCCCACTGAAGCTTTCTTT. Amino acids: CASSQTGSPTEAFF.

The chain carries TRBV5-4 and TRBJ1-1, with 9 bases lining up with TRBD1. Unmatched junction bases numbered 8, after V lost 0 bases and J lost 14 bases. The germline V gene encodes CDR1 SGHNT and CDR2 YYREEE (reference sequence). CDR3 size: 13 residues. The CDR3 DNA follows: TGTGCCAGCAGCTTGGTTGGGGACAGGGTTAGCTTCTTT. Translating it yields CASSLVGDRVSFF.

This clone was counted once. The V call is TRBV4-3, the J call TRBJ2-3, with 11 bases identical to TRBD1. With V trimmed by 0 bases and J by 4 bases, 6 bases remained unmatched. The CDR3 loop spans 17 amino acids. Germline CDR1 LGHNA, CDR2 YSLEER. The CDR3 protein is CASSQDADRGLADTQYF. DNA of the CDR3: TGCGCCAGCAGCCAAGATGCGGACAGGGGGCTTGCAGATACGCAGTATTTT.

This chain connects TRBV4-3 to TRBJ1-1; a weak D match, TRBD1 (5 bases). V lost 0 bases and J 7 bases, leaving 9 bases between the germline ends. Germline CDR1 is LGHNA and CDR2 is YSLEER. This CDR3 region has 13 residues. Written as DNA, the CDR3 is TGCGCCAGCAGCCAAGATAATAGGGGTGAAGCTTTCTTT. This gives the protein CASSQDNRGEAFF.

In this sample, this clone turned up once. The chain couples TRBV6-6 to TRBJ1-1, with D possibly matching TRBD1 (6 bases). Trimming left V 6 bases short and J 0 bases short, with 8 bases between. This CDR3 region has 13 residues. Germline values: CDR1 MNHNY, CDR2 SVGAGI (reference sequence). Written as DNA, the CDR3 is TGTGCCAGCAGAAACAGGGTGAACACTGAAGCTTTCTTT. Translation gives CASRNRVNTEAFF.

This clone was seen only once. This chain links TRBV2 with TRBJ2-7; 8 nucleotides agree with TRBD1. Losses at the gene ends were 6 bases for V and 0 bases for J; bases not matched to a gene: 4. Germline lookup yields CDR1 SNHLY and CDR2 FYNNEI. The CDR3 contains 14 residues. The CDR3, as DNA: TGTGCCAGCAGGGGGGACAGGAACTCCTACGAGCAGTACTTC. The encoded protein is CASRGDRNSYEQYF.

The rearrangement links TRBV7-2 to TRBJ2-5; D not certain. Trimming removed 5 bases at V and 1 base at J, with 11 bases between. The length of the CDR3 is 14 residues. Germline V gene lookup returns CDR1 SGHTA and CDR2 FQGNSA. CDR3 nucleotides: TGTGCCAGCAGCCTTCAGAGTTCCCAAGAGACCCAGTACTTC. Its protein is CASSLQSSQETQYF.